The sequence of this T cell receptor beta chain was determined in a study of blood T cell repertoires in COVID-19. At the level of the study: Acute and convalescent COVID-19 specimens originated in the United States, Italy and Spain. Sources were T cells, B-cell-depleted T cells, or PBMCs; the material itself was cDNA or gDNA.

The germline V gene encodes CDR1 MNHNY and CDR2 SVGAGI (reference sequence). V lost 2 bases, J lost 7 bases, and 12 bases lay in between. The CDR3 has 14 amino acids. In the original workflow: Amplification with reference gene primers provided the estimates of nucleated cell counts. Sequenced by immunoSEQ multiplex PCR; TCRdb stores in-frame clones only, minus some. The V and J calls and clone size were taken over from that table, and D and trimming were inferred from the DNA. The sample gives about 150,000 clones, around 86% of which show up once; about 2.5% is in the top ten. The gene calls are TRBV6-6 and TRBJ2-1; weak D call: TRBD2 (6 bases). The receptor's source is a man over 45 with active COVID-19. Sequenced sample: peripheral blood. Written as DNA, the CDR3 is TGTGCCAGCAGTTACGATGGGGGGAGGAATGAGCAGTTCTTC. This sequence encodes CASSYDGGRNEQFF.